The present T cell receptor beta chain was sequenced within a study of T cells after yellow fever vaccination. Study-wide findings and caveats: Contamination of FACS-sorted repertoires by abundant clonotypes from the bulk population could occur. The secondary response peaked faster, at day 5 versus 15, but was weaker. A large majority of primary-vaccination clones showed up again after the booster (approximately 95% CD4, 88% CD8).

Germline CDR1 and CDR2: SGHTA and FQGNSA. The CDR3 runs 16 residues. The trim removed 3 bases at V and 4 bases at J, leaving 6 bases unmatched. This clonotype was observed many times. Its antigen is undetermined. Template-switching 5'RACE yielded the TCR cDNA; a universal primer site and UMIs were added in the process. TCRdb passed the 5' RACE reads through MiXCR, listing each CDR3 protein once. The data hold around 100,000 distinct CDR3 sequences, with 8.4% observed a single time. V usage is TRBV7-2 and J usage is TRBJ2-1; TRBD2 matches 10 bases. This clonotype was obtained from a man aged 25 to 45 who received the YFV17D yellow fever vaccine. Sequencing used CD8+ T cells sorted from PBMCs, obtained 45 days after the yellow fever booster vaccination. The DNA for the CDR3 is TGTGCCAGCAGCTTGATAGCGGGAGGCACATACAATGAGCAGTTCTTC. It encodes CASSLIAGGTYNEQFF.